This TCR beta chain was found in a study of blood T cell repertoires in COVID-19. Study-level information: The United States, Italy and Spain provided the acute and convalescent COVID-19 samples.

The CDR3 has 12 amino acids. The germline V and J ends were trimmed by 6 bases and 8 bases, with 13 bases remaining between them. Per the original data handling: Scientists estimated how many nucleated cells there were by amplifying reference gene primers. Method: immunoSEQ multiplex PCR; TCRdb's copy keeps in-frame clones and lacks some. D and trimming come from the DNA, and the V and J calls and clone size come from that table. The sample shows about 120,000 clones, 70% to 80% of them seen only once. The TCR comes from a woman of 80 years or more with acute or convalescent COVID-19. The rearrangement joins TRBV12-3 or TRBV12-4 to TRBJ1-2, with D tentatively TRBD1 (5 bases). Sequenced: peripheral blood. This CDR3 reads CASSEVWGGYTF. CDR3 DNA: TGTGCCAGCAGCGAAGTTTGGGGCGGCTACACCTTC.